This TCR beta chain appears in the sequencing data of a study of blood T cell repertoires in COVID-19. Assay: immunoSEQ multiplex PCR; the TCRdb copy retains only in-frame clones and omits some. The table includes approximately 450,000 clones, 80% to 90% detected once. CDR3 length equals 13 residues. V was clipped by 7 bases and J by 4 bases; unmatched bases: 4. The V gene's germline CDR1 is MNHEY and CDR2 SVGAGI. This receptor was obtained from a young man who had recovered from COVID-19. The sample consisted of PBMCs or T cells enriched from blood (not recorded which). The genes are TRBV6-5 and TRBJ1-5; 7 bases agree with TRBD1. DNA for the CDR3: TGTGCCAGCAAACAGGGGATTAATCAGCCCCAGCATTTT. The encoded protein is CASKQGINQPQHF.